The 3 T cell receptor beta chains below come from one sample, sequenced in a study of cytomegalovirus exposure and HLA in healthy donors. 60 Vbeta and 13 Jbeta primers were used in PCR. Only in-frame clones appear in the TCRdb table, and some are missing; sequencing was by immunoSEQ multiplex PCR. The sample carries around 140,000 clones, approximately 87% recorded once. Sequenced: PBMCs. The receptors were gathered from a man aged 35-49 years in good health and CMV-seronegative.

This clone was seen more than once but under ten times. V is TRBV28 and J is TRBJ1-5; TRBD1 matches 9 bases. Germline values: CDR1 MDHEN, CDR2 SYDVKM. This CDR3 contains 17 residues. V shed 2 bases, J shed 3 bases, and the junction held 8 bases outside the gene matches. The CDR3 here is CASSLNRGRLLNQPQHF. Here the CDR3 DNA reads TGTGCCAGCAGTTTAAACAGGGGGCGCCTGCTCAATCAGCCCCAGCATTTT.

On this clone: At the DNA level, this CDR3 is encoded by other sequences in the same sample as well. CDR3 sequence: CATSTRLAYNEQFF. The CDR3 DNA is TGTGCCACCAGCACACGACTAGCCTACAATGAGCAGTTCTTC. The V and J genes are TRBV15 and TRBJ2-1; D is possibly TRBD2 (6 bases). CDR3 length equals 14 residues. Between the trimmed V and J ends, which lost 4 bases and 2 bases, there was a span of 9 bases. Per germline, CDR1 LNHNV and CDR2 YYDKDF (reference sequence).

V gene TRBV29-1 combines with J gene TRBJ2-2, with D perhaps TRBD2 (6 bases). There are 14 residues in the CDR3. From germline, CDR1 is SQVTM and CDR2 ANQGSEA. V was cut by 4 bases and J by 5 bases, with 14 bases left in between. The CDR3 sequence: CSVGGVSSTGELFF. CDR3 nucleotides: TGCAGCGTTGGGGGGGTTAGTTCTACCGGGGAGCTGTTTTTT.